Sequencing of this TCR beta chain was carried out in a study of blood T cell repertoires in COVID-19. Trimming removed 1 base from V and 4 bases from J, with 18 bases in between. The germline gives CDR1 LGHNA, CDR2 YNFKEQ. This CDR3 has 17 amino acids. Profiling relied on immunoSEQ multiplex PCR, and the TCRdb table lists in-frame clones only, not all of them. The data contain 140,000 or so clones, around 84% of them singletons. Input material: peripheral blood. J is TRBJ2-3 and V is TRBV4-2, with D tentatively TRBD1 (6 bases). This sequence originates from a human donor in a cohort sampled during active COVID-19. CDR3 loop: CASSQGRGQGMADTQYF. DNA for the CDR3: TGTGCCAGCAGCCAAGGACGCGGGCAGGGGATGGCAGATACGCAGTATTTT.